This T cell receptor beta chain was retrieved from a study of tumor-infiltrating lymphocytes in primary liver carcinoma. Whole-study findings and limits: Between tumor regions, pairs overlapped more than tumor-adjacent and tumor-blood pairs did.

The germline V gene has CDR1 SGHNT and CDR2 YENEEA. The CDR3 extends over 14 amino acids. The junction had 4 bases not matched to a gene; V was cut back by 1 base and J by 7 bases. With roughly 540 ng total RNA as template and a constant-region primer, TCR beta cDNA was made. Slightly modified ARM-PCR, run as three nested multiplex PCR rounds, produced the TCR beta libraries. The first two PCR rounds used TRBV1-TRBV30 forward primers with a C-beta reverse primer, about 10 cycles each. One entry per CDR3 protein results from TCRdb running MiXCR on the multiplex PCR reads. The table records about 320,000 distinct CDR3 sequences, more than 55% of them present only once. Comments on this clonotype: The antigen remains undetermined.

Germline DNA was also extracted, while the blood RNA originated from unsorted whole blood. The origin of this receptor is a man aged 40-50 years with primary liver carcinoma and hepatitis B virus infection. J is TRBJ2-1 and V is TRBV11-3; 7 bases align to TRBD1. Sequenced sample: peripheral blood. This CDR3 is CASSLAPDRNEQFF. The CDR3 bases are TGTGCCAGCAGCTTAGCCCCGGACAGGAATGAGCAGTTCTTC. Full variable domain (remainder filled in from reference TRBV11-3 and TRBJ2-1): EAGVVQSPRYKIIEKKQPVAFWCNPISGHNTLYWYLQNLGQGPELLIRYENEEAVDDSQLPKDRFSAERLKGVDSTLKIQPAELGDSAVYLCASSLAPDRNEQFFGPGTRLTVL.